This TCR beta chain is drawn from a study of T cell repertoires in cytomegalovirus infection. As for the study in general: In the study, CMV epitopes included recently identified HLA-C-restricted and well-studied HLA-B-restricted ones. Study-wide points: Cumulative frequency (of public TCR beta family members) identified carriers of CMV plus the relevant HLA.

Comments on this clonotype: The antigen remains unidentified.

Germline V gene sequence: CDR1 SGHVS, CDR2 FQNEAQ. The CDR3 extends over 15 amino acids. The V and J ends lost 4 bases and 0 bases respectively, with 13 bases between them. TCRdb used MiXCR to reprocess the reads, holding one entry per CDR3 protein. The data contain more than 35,000 distinct CDR3 sequences, about 50% of them singletons. The TCR comes from a human donor in good health (CMV status not recorded). Some clones in this sample may be carry-over from other donors' samples. The chain is built from TRBV7-8 and TRBJ2-7; D tentatively fits TRBD1 or TRBD2 (5 bases each). Material: CD8+ T cells from cultured PBMCs, obtained from culture after CMV antigen stimulation. This chain's CDR3 is CASSSGTESSYEQYF. CDR3 sequence (DNA): TGTGCCAGCAGCTCCGGGACCGAGAGCTCCTACGAGCAGTACTTC.